The rows below give T cell receptor beta chains drawn from one sample of a study of vaccination effects on CD4 cells after COVID-19. Only in-frame clones appear in the TCRdb table, and some are missing; sequencing was by immunoSEQ multiplex PCR. This table holds tens of thousands of clones, around two thirds found once. No cognate antigen is known for these TCRs. The source material was CD4+ T cells from PBMCs cultured with HCoV-229E spike peptides, sampled after COVID-19 vaccination. Source of these receptors: a human donor who received a COVID-19 vaccine. CDR3s include the opening cysteine and the closing phenylalanine or tryptophan. The order of the fields is J gene, V gene, D gene, clone size, CDR3 protein, CDR3 DNA. The D gene is left open where the match is weak. Expanded clones are given a class, and other clones once, few, many or no size at all.

>TRBJ1-1|TRBV5-5|-|-
CASSSVLAQNTEAFF
TGTGCCAGCAGCTCGGTTCTGGCACAGAACACTGAAGCTTTCTTT
>TRBJ2-5|TRBV7-9|TRBD1|-
CASSLVGQNRGETQYF
TGTGCCAGCAGCTTAGTGGGACAGAACCGAGGAGAGACCCAGTACTTC
>TRBJ1-6|TRBV6-5|-|-
CASSYEPGEDSPLHF
TGTGCCAGCAGTTACGAGCCAGGGGAAGATTCACCCCTCCACTTT
>TRBJ2-5|TRBV7-3|-|-
CASSLGIGLQETQYF
TGTGCCAGCAGCTTAGGGATAGGGTTACAAGAGACCCAGTACTTC
>TRBJ1-1|TRBV10-2|-|-
CASRDLVGAIEAFF
TGCGCCAGCAGGGACCTTGTAGGGGCCATTGAAGCTTTCTTT
>TRBJ1-3|TRBV2|-|-
CASSDSRYSGNTIYF
TGTGCCAGCAGTGATAGCCGTTACTCTGGAAACACCATATATTTT
>TRBJ2-3|TRBV2|-|-
CASTALPGDTQYF
TGTGCCAGCACCGCCCTCCCCGGGGATACGCAGTATTTT
>TRBJ2-6|TRBV28|TRBD2|-
CASSFGGKGRGANVLTF
TGTGCCAGCAGTTTCGGGGGGAAGGGTCGAGGGGCCAACGTCCTGACTTTC
>TRBJ1-1|TRBV5-1|-|few
CASSLRSAGNTEAFF
TGCGCCAGCAGCTTAAGGTCTGCAGGGAACACTGAAGCTTTCTTT
>TRBJ1-5|TRBV7-2|-|-
CASSSRSGEDQPQHF
TGTGCCAGCAGCTCCCGGAGCGGGGAAGACCAGCCCCAGCATTTT
>TRBJ1-4|TRBV6-1|-|-
CASSEAASWTNEKLFF
TGTGCCAGCAGTGAAGCGGCATCTTGGACTAATGAAAAACTGTTTTTT
>TRBJ2-2|TRBV7-2|-|-
CASSLVGWSGELFF
TGTGCCAGCAGCTTAGTAGGTTGGTCTGGGGAGCTGTTTTTT